In its sample, the clone carrying this T cell receptor (beta chain) was seen a few times. TCRdb itself ran the 5' RACE reads through MiXCR, one entry per CDR3 protein. This sample has around 650,000 distinct CDR3 sequences, with just over 7% found just once. This CDR3 contains 15 residues. V shed 6 bases and J 2 bases; nucleotides not matched to a gene: 7. Germline assignment: CDR1 SGDLS and CDR2 YYNGEE. The data belong to a study of identical twins. In addition, the sample was reused for a study of yellow fever vaccine responses in identical twins.

Sequenced input: PBMCs. V gene TRBV9 combines with J gene TRBJ2-5; 10 nucleotides line up with TRBD2. This TCR was recovered from a woman under 30 in good health. CDR3 nucleotides: TGTGCCAGCACCCCACTAGCGGGAAGGCAAGAGACCCAGTACTTC. Translated: CASTPLAGRQETQYF.